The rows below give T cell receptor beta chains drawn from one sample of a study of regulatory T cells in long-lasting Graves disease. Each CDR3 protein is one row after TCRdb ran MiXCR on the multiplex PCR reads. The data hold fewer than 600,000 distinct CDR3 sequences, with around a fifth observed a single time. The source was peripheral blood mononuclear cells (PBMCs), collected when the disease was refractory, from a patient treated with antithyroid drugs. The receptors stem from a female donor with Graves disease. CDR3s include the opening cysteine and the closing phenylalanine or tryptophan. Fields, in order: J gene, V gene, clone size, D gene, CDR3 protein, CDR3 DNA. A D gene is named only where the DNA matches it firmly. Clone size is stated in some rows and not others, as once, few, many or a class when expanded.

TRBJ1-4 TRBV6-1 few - CASSITTDKGREKLFF TGTGCCAGCAGTATAACTACGGACAAGGGGAGAGAAAAACTGTTTTTT
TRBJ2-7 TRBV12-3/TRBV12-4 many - CASSLEVREQYF TGTGCCAGCAGTTTAGAGGTCCGTGAGCAGTACTTC
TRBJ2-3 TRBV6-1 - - CASRRGTNTDTQYF TGTGCCAGCAGGAGGGGGACCAACACAGATACGCAGTATTTT
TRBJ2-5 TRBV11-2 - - CASSFGRQPQETQYF TGTGCCAGCAGCTTCGGTCGACAGCCCCAAGAGACCCAGTACTTC
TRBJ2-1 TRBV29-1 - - CSVGVGTDEQFF TGCAGCGTTGGAGTAGGGACCGATGAGCAGTTCTTC
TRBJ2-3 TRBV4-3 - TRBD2 CASSQDWRGVIDTQYF TGCGCCAGCAGCCAAGATTGGCGGGGGGTCATAGATACGCAGTATTTT
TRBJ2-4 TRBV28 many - CASSSIREAKNIQYF TGTGCCAGCAGTTCAATCAGAGAGGCCAAAAACATTCAGTACTTC
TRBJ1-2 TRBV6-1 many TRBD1 CASSPNPGQGNGYTF TGTGCCAGCAGTCCTAACCCGGGACAGGGGAATGGCTACACCTTC
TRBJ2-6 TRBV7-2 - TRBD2 CASSPTLAGVPGANVLTF TGTGCCAGCAGCCCCACACTAGCGGGAGTTCCTGGGGCCAACGTCCTGACTTTC
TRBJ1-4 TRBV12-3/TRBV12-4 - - CASKTTNEKLFF TGTGCCAGCAAAACAACTAATGAAAAACTGTTTTTT
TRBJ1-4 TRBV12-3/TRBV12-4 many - CASSFGREKLFF TGTGCCAGCAGTTTTGGGCGTGAAAAACTGTTTTTT
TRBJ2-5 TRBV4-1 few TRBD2 CASSQVGLAAKETQYF TGCGCCAGCAGCCAAGTGGGGCTAGCGGCAAAAGAGACCCAGTACTTC
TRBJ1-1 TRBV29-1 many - CSDIRAFF TGCAGCGACATCCGAGCTTTCTTT
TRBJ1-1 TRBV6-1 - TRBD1 CASSTGGTIETEAFF TGTGCCAGCAGTACAGGGGGCACCATAGAAACTGAAGCTTTCTTT
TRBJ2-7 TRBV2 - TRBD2 CASRAKGRLAGDYEQYF TGTGCCAGCAGGGCGAAGGGGCGACTAGCGGGAGACTACGAGCAGTACTTC
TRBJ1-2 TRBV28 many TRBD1 CASSRTGTGGAEGYTF TGTGCCAGCAGTCGTACCGGGACAGGGGGCGCGGAGGGCTACACCTTC
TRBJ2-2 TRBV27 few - CASSLRQAGANTGELFF TGTGCCAGCAGTTTAAGGCAGGCAGGAGCGAACACCGGGGAGCTGTTTTTT
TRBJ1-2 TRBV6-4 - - CATRQPIYGYTF TGTGCCACCCGACAGCCTATTTATGGCTACACCTTC
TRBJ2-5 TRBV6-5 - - CASSYGGSRETQYF TGTGCCAGCAGTTACGGTGGTAGCAGAGAGACCCAGTACTTC
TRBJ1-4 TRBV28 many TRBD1 CASSLYLKGASRDEKLFF TGTGCCAGCAGTTTATATTTAAAGGGGGCGTCTAGGGATGAAAAACTGTTTTTT
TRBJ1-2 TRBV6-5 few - CASSYRSDANYGYTF TGTGCCAGCAGTTACAGGAGCGATGCTAACTATGGCTACACCTTC
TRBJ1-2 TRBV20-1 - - CSEGDYGYTF TGCAGTGAAGGGGACTATGGCTACACCTTC
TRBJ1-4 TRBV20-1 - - CSAREGGRVGEKLFF TGCAGTGCTAGAGAAGGAGGGCGGGTCGGAGAAAAACTGTTTTTT
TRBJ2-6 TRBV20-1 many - CSAERSGANVLTF TGCAGTGCTGAAAGGTCTGGGGCCAACGTCCTGACTTTC
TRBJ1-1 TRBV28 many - CASNRVVNTEAFF TGTGCCAGCAACCGGGTCGTAAACACTGAAGCTTTCTTT
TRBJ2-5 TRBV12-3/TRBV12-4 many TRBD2 CASSFGAGDQETQYF TGTGCCAGCAGTTTTGGAGCGGGGGATCAAGAGACCCAGTACTTC
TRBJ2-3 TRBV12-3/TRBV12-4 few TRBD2 CASSRRTSGLTDTQYF TGTGCCAGCAGTCGGCGGACTAGCGGACTCACAGATACGCAGTATTTT
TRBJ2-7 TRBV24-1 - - CATSDLGRGEQYF TGTGCCACCAGTGATTTGGGGAGAGGCGAGCAGTACTTC
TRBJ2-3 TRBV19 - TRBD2 CASSSGHTDTQYF TGTGCCAGTTCTAGCGGGCATACAGATACGCAGTATTTT
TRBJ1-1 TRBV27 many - CASSLTPLAMNTEAFF TGTGCCAGCAGTTTAACTCCCTTAGCTATGAACACTGAAGCTTTCTTT
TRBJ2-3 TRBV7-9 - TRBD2 CASSSLAGGPDTQYF TGTGCCAGCAGCTCACTAGCGGGAGGGCCAGATACGCAGTATTTT
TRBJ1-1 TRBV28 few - CAAGEIGWAFF TGTGCCGCCGGGGAGATTGGGTGGGCTTTCTTT
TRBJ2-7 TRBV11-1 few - CASSLNNRDSDYEQYF TGTGCCAGCAGCCTAAATAACCGGGACTCTGACTACGAGCAGTACTTC
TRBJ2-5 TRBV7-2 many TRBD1 CASSLAAQGAGETQYF TGTGCCAGCAGCTTAGCGGCCCAGGGGGCGGGAGAGACCCAGTACTTC
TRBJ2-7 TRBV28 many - CATNRAYEQYF TGTGCCACCAACCGAGCCTACGAGCAGTACTTC
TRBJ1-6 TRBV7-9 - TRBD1 CASSLKAGTGNSPLHF TGTGCCAGCAGCTTAAAAGCCGGGACAGGGAATTCACCCCTCCACTTT
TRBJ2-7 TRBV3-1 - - CASSQGQGDGQYF TGTGCCAGCAGCCAGGGCCAGGGTGACGGGCAGTACTTC
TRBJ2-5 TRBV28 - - CASSLARAGKETQYF TGTGCCAGCAGCCTTGCCAGGGCGGGAAAAGAGACCCAGTACTTC
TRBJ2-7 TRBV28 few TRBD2 CASSPPGGVQGEQYF TGTGCCAGCAGTCCCCCGGGGGGGGTCCAGGGCGAGCAGTACTTC
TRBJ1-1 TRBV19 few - CASRAERQGGTEAFF TGTGCCAGTAGAGCGGAAAGGCAGGGAGGCACTGAAGCTTTCTTT
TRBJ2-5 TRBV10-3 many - CAISEFVGEPQETQYF TGTGCCATCAGTGAGTTTGTTGGCGAACCTCAAGAGACCCAGTACTTC
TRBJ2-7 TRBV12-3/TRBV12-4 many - CASSLARGYEQYF TGTGCCAGCAGCTTAGCGCGGGGTTACGAGCAGTACTTC
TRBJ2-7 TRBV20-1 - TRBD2 CSARPPTAGEEQYF TGCAGTGCTAGGCCCCCAACCGCGGGAGAGGAGCAGTACTTC
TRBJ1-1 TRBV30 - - CAWTQGVGGYTEAFF TGTGCCTGGACCCAAGGGGTCGGGGGCTACACTGAAGCTTTCTTT
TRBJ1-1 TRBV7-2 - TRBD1 CASRQGTGSGEAFF TGTGCCAGCAGGCAAGGGACAGGGTCTGGTGAAGCTTTCTTT
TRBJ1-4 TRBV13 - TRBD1 CASSSGQGAKKLFF TGTGCCAGCAGCTCTGGACAGGGGGCGAAAAAACTGTTTTTT
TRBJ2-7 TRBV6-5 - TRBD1 CASSWHRGHEQYF TGTGCCAGCAGTTGGCACAGGGGGCACGAGCAGTACTTC
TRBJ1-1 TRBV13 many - CASSLGPREGEAFF TGTGCCAGCAGCTTAGGTCCCAGGGAGGGTGAAGCTTTCTTT
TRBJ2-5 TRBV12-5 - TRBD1 CASGLATLGQGRSETQYF TGTGCTAGTGGTTTGGCAACCCTCGGACAGGGACGGAGTGAGACCCAGTACTTC
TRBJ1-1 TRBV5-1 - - CASRENAEAFF TGCGCCAGCAGGGAGAACGCTGAAGCTTTCTTT
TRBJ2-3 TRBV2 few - CASSSKEGAERPSTDTQYF TGTGCCAGCAGTTCCAAGGAGGGGGCGGAGCGGCCCAGCACAGATACGCAGTATTTT
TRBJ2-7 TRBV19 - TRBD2 CASSPNPASGNYEQYF TGTGCCAGTAGTCCCAACCCGGCTAGCGGAAACTACGAGCAGTACTTC
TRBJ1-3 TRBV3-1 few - CASSQVPADTIYF TGTGCCAGCAGCCAAGTCCCGGCGGACACCATATATTTT
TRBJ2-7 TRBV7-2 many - CASSLSPGHGTYEQYF TGTGCCAGCAGCTTGTCCCCGGGACATGGGACCTACGAGCAGTACTTC